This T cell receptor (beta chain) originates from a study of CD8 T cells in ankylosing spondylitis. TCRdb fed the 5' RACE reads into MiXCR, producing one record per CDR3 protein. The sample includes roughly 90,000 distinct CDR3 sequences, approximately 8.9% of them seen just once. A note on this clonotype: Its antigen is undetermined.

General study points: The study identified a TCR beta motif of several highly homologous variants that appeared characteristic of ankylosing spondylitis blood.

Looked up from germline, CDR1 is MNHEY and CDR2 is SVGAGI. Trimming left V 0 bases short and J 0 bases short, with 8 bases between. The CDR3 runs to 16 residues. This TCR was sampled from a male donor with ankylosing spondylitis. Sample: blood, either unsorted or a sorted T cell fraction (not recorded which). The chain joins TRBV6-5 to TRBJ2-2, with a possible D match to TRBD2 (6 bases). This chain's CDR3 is CASSYSLAPNTGELFF. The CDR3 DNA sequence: TGTGCCAGCAGTTACTCGCTAGCGCCGAACACCGGGGAGCTGTTTTTT.